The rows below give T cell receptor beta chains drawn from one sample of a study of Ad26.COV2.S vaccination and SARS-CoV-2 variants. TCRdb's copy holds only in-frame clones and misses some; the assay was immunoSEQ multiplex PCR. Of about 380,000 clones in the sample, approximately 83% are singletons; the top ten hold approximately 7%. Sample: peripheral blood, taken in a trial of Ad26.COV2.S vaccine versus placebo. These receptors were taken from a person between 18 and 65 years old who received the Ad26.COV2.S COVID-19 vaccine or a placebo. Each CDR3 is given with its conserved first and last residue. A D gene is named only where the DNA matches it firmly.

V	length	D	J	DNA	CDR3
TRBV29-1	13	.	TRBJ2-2	TGCAGCGTTGGAGGGCTGTACACCGGGGAGCTGTTTTTT	CSVGGLYTGELFF
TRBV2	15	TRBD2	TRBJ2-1	TGTGCCAGCAGAGGGGGACTAGCGGGAAAGAATGAGCAGTTCTTC	CASRGGLAGKNEQFF
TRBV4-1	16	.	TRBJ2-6	TGCGCCAGCAGCCAAGAAGGGGGAACGGGGGCCAACGTCCTGACTTTC	CASSQEGGTGANVLTF
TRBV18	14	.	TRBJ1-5	TGTGCCAGCTCACCTGGAAGGGACGGTCAGCCCCAGCATTTT	CASSPGRDGQPQHF
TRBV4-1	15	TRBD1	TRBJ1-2	TGCGCCAGCAGCCAGCGACAGGGCCCCCACTATGGCTACACCTTC	CASSQRQGPHYGYTF
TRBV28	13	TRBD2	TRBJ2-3	TGTGCCAGCAGCTCTAGCGGGGTAGATACGCAGTATTTT	CASSSSGVDTQYF
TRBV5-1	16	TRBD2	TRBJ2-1	TGCGCCAGCAGCTCAACTAGCGGGAGGGCATCGAGTGAGCAGTTCTTC	CASSSTSGRASSEQFF
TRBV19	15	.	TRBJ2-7	TGTGCCAGTAGTAGTCTGACCGGGGTGAGGGACGAGCAGTACTTC	CASSSLTGVRDEQYF
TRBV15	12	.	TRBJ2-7	TGTGCCACCAGCACGGTTACCTACGAGCAGTACTTC	CATSTVTYEQYF
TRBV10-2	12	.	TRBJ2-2	TGCGCCAGCCTCGGCCGGGGAAGGGAGCTGTTTTTT	CASLGRGRELFF
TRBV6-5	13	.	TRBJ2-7	TGTGCCAGCAGTTACCCCCCGGGGCACGAGCAGTACTTC	CASSYPPGHEQYF
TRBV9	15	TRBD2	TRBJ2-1	TGTGCCAGCAGCGTAGGCGGGGGGGCCTCAAATGAGCAGTTCTTC	CASSVGGGASNEQFF
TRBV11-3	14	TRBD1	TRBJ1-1	TGTGCCAGCAGCTTAGGTTGGGGGACAGGGGAAGCTTTCTTT	CASSLGWGTGEAFF
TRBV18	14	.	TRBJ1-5	TGTGCCAGCTCGCGTCAGGGGAGCAATCAGCCCCAGCATTTT	CASSRQGSNQPQHF
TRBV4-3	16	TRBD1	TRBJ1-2	TGCGCCAGCAGCCAAGAGAAGACAGGGGCGCCCTATGGCTACACCTTC	CASSQEKTGAPYGYTF
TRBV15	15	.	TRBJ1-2	TGTGCCACCAGCAGCACAGGGATCCCTTACTATGGCTACACCTTC	CATSSTGIPYYGYTF
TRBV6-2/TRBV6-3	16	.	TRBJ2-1	TGTGCCAGCAGTTACGGGGCGGGGAAAGATTACAATGAGCAGTTCTTC	CASSYGAGKDYNEQFF